Below are 28 T cell receptor beta chains sequenced from a single sample in a study of cytomegalovirus exposure and HLA in healthy donors. Measured with immunoSEQ multiplex PCR; TCRdb has only the in-frame clones, and not every one. The table lists 150,000 to 200,000 clones, approximately 87% of them singletons. The sample comprised PBMCs. These receptor sequences come from a woman aged 30 to 39 in good health and CMV-seronegative.

This clone was seen only once. The chain carries TRBV2 and TRBJ2-7; D may be TRBD2 (6 bases). With 6 bases removed from V and 0 bases from J, the gap between germline ends came to 12 bases. Germline assignment: CDR1 SNHLY and CDR2 FYNNEI. This CDR3 is 14 amino acids long. The CDR3 DNA is TGTGCCAGCAGCGGGACTTCCAGCTCCTACGAGCAGTACTTC. This translates into CASSGTSSSYEQYF. Supplemented by reference TRBV2 and TRBJ2-7, the full variable domain reads EPEVTQTPSHQVTQMGQEVILRCVPISNHLYFYWYRQILGQKVEFLVSFYNNEISEKSEIFDDQFSVERPDGSNFTLKIRSTKLEDSAMYFCASSGTSSSYEQYFGPGTRLTVT.

This clone appeared a single time. The V and J genes are TRBV5-4 and TRBJ2-1; TRBD2 agrees at 7 bases. V lost 2 bases, J lost 4 bases, and 3 bases stayed unmatched. CDR3 length equals 14 residues. Germline-derived CDR1 and CDR2 are SGHNT and YYREEE (reference sequence). The CDR3, as DNA: TGTGCCAGCAGCTTACGACTAGCTTACAATGAGCAGTTCTTC. Translating gives CASSLRLAYNEQFF.

The table lists this clone with a count of one. J is TRBJ2-6 and V is TRBV5-4, with D uncertain. Germline lookup yields CDR1 SGHNT and CDR2 YYREEE (reference sequence). This CDR3 has 16 residues. Trimming shortened V by 5 bases and J by 2 bases, and 14 bases separated the two germline ends. The CDR3 DNA follows: TGTGCCAGCAGTGATTCACCGTTGGCTGGGGCCAACGTCCTGACTTTC. Residues: CASSDSPLAGANVLTF.

J is TRBJ2-3 and V is TRBV6-1, with D unresolved. The germline CDR1 and CDR2 sequences are MNHNS and SASEGT. V was clipped by 2 bases and J by 0 bases, with 12 bases between them. The CDR3 extends over 16 amino acids. The DNA of the CDR3 is TGTGCCAGCAGTGAATGGTTGGGCGGCAGCACAGATACGCAGTATTTT. Translating gives CASSEWLGGSTDTQYF.

This chain joins TRBV11-2 and TRBJ2-3; 12 positions match TRBD2. The germline gives CDR1 SGHAT, CDR2 FQNNGV. This CDR3 region has 19 residues. The junction had 15 bases not matched to a gene; V was cut back by 6 bases and J by 2 bases. This CDR3 reads CASREPWTSGTHSTDTQYF. The CDR3 DNA is TGTGCCAGCAGGGAACCCTGGACTAGCGGGACGCACTCCACAGATACGCAGTATTTT.

This clone was seen more than once but under ten times. The V call is TRBV9, the J call TRBJ1-2; tentative D call: TRBD1 (6 bases). Germline-derived CDR1 and CDR2 are SGDLS and YYNGEE. This CDR3 spans 14 amino acids. Between the trimmed V and J ends, which lost 0 bases and 8 bases, there was a span of 14 bases. In DNA, the CDR3 is TGTGCCAGCAGCGTAGCCACAGGGTTAGGAGGCTACACCTTC. Its protein product is CASSVATGLGGYTF. Based on the CDR3 plus reference TRBV9 and TRBJ1-2, the full variable domain is DSGVTQTPKHLITATGQRVTLRCSPRSGDLSVYWYQQSLDQGLQFLIQYYNGEERAKGNILERFSAQQFPDLHSELNLSSLELGDSALYFCASSVATGLGGYTFGSGTRLTVV.

The table lists this clone with a count of one. CDR3: CASSEESVFSGNTIYF. The CDR3 DNA follows: TGTGCCAGCTCAGAGGAAAGCGTATTCTCTGGAAACACCATATATTTT. V gene TRBV18 combines with J gene TRBJ1-3; D is ambiguous. Deletions cut 5 bases from V and 0 bases from J, with 14 bases between. The germline CDR1 and CDR2 sequences are KGHSH and LQKENI. The CDR3 is made up of 16 amino acids.

V and J are TRBV9 and TRBJ1-1, with D perhaps matching TRBD1 (5 bases). Germline V lookup: CDR1 SGDLS, CDR2 YYNGEE. The V end lost 0 bases, the J end lost 0 bases, and 9 bases lay between the germline ends. The CDR3 length is 15 residues. CDR3 sequence reads: CASSVDGAMNTEAFF. The CDR3 coding sequence is TGTGCCAGCAGCGTAGACGGGGCCATGAACACTGAAGCTTTCTTT.

As to this clone: The same CDR3 arises from other DNA sequences in this sample as well. The chain recombines TRBV5-1 with TRBJ2-7; TRBD1 matches 9 bases. The CDR3 spans 14 residues. Unmatched junction bases numbered 2, after V lost 0 bases and J lost 4 bases. Looked up from germline, CDR1 is SGHRS and CDR2 is YFSETQ. This CDR3 reads CASSLAGQGYEQYF. In DNA, the CDR3 is TGCGCCAGCAGCTTGGCGGGACAGGGTTACGAGCAGTACTTC.

The V and J genes are TRBV7-6 and TRBJ1-1; maybe TRBD1 (5 bases). CDR3 size: 15 residues. Germline V lookup: CDR1 SGHVS, CDR2 FNYEAQ. Trimming stripped 1 base from V and 0 bases from J, with 9 bases between. CDR3 bases: TGTGCCAGCAGCTTAGGGGGGGAGATGAACACTGAAGCTTTCTTT. It is translated as CASSLGGEMNTEAFF.

The chain combines TRBV7-9 with TRBJ1-2; D is ambiguous. Between the trimmed V and J ends, which lost 5 bases and 8 bases, there was a span of 12 bases. CDR1 is SEHNR, CDR2 FQNEAQ, per germline (reference sequence). CDR3 length: 12 amino acids. The CDR3: CASSPEVVGYTF. Written as DNA, the CDR3 is TGTGCCAGCAGCCCAGAAGTGGTAGGCTACACCTTC.

The V gene is TRBV18, the J gene TRBJ1-4, with unresolved D. CDR1 and CDR2 from the germline V gene are KGHSH and LQKENI. The V gene lost 2 bases and the J gene lost 0 bases, with 10 bases spanning the gap. This CDR3 spans 16 amino acids. CDR3 DNA sequence: TGTGCCAGCTCACCAGGAGCTCGAGCAACTAATGAAAAACTGTTTTTT. Its translation is CASSPGARATNEKLFF.

The chain couples TRBV30 to TRBJ2-3; D is unresolved. The V gene lost 0 bases and the J gene lost 1 base, with 8 bases spanning the gap. Germline-derived CDR1 and CDR2 are GTSNPN and SVGIG (reference sequence). The CDR3 spans 14 residues. CDR3 sequence: CAWSVKGRTDTQYF. CDR3 DNA: TGTGCCTGGAGTGTAAAGGGCCGCACAGATACGCAGTATTTT.

This clone was counted a few times. The rearrangement links TRBV4-1 to TRBJ2-2, with 7 bases fitting TRBD2. CDR3 size: 15 residues. The V and J ends lost 0 bases and 7 bases, in that order; junction bases with no gene match: 5. CDR1 is MGHRA, CDR2 YSYEKL, per germline. CDR3 sequence (DNA): TGCGCCAGCAGCCAAGAAGGGCGGGAGTACGGGGAGCTGTTTTTT. Protein sequence: CASSQEGREYGELFF.

V usage is TRBV6-5 and J usage is TRBJ2-1; no definite D call. V gave up 6 bases and J gave up 7 bases, with 10 bases separating them. Germline V gene sequence: CDR1 MNHEY, CDR2 SVGAGI. This CDR3 has 12 residues. The CDR3 here is CASRLPGNEQFF. Written as DNA, the CDR3 is TGTGCCAGCAGACTCCCCGGGAATGAGCAGTTCTTC.

The V call is TRBV5-4, the J call TRBJ2-2; D possibly corresponds to TRBD2 (6 bases). Germline V gene data show CDR1 as SGHNT and CDR2 as YYREEE (reference sequence). The CDR3 is 16 amino acids. Trimming took 3 bases from V and 1 from J, leaving 13 bases between them. The CDR3 nucleotides are TGTGCCAGCAGCTCCTGGGTTAGCGGGAACACCGGGGAGCTGTTTTTT. It translates to CASSSWVSGNTGELFF.

The rearrangement uses TRBV6-1 and TRBJ2-7, with D possibly being TRBD1 (7 bases). This CDR3 contains 15 residues. V was clipped by 2 bases and J by 1 base, with 12 bases between them. Germline-derived CDR1 and CDR2 are MNHNS and SASEGT. DNA for the CDR3: TGTGCCAGCAGTGAAAGTCAGGGGGGTTCCTACGAGCAGTACTTC. The encoded protein is CASSESQGGSYEQYF.

This chain links TRBV6-5 with TRBJ2-5, with TRBD1 matching over 11 bases. After removal of 7 bases from V and 11 bases from J, the junction contained 12 bases not matched to a gene. The CDR3 length is 14 residues. From germline, CDR1 is MNHEY and CDR2 SVGAGI. CDR3 protein: CASTLAGTGGTQYF. CDR3 bases: TGTGCCAGCACCCTAGCCGGGACAGGGGGGACGCAGTACTTC.

The chain employs TRBV5-1 and TRBJ2-7, with 8 bases identical to TRBD1. Unmatched junction bases numbered 3, after V lost 4 bases and J lost 0 bases. Germline V CDR1 and CDR2: SGHRS, YFSETQ. This CDR3 contains 14 residues. This CDR3 is CASSLTGVSYEQYF. In DNA form, the CDR3 reads TGCGCCAGCAGCCTGACAGGGGTCTCCTACGAGCAGTACTTC.

The chain combines TRBV6-1 with TRBJ1-5; D may be TRBD1 (5 bases). The germline V gene encodes CDR1 MNHNS and CDR2 SASEGT. Trimming pared 4 bases from V and 6 bases from J, leaving 16 bases between. The length of the CDR3 is 15 residues. The CDR3 loop is CASSGTGAAIQPQHF. In nucleotides, the CDR3 is TGTGCCAGCAGTGGTACAGGAGCCGCTATTCAGCCCCAGCATTTT.

The V call is TRBV4-3, the J call TRBJ2-7; 9 bases are a match to TRBD1. Germline V gene data show CDR1 as LGHNA and CDR2 as YSLEER. The ends lost 4 bases at V and 7 bases at J; junction bases unmatched: 14. The CDR3 has 16 amino acids. The CDR3 coding sequence is TGCGCCAGCAGCCGAGGACGTCCGGGACAGGGAGCGGAGCAGTACTTC. Translated, it gives CASSRGRPGQGAEQYF.

This chain joins TRBV7-2 and TRBJ2-1; the D is unclear. The V gene's germline CDR1 is SGHTA and CDR2 FQGNSA. The CDR3 length is 12 residues. Trimming took 1 base from V and 7 from J, leaving 5 bases between them. The CDR3 region has the DNA TGTGCCAGCAGCTTAGTCCGGAATGAGCAGTTCTTC. Translated, it gives CASSLVRNEQFF.

The gene calls are TRBV14 and TRBJ2-7; the match to TRBD2 covers 12 bases. This CDR3 is built from 18 residues. The V segment lost 6 bases and the J segment 7 bases; nucleotides outside the gene matches: 19. Germline V gene sequence: CDR1 SGHDN, CDR2 FVKESK. CDR3 nucleotides: TGTGCCAGCAGTCGCCAGCCGACACTAGCGGGGGGTTTGGAAGAGCAGTACTTC. This codes for CASSRQPTLAGGLEEQYF.

The rearrangement joins TRBV27 to TRBJ2-7; no clear D gene. Per the germline V gene, CDR1 is MNHEY and CDR2 is SMNVEV (reference sequence). The V end lost 4 bases, the J end lost 4 bases, and 5 bases lay between the germline ends. This CDR3 is 11 amino acids long. Here the CDR3 DNA reads TGTGCCAGCAGTTCCACATACGAGCAGTACTTC. Translation: CASSSTYEQYF.

The gene calls are TRBV7-6 and TRBJ1-1; no clear D gene. V was shortened by 6 bases and J by 1 base, with 9 bases between the two germline ends. From germline, CDR1 is SGHVS and CDR2 FNYEAQ. This CDR3 contains 13 residues. CDR3 protein: CASSLTANTEAFF. DNA for the CDR3: TGTGCCAGCAGTTTAACAGCGAACACTGAAGCTTTCTTT.

The rearrangement links TRBV9 to TRBJ2-1, with 10 nucleotides matching TRBD2. The V and J ends lost 4 bases and 7 bases, in that order; junction bases with no gene match: 11. Germline V CDR1 and CDR2: SGDLS, YYNGEE. The CDR3 is made up of 16 amino acids. The CDR3 region is CASSPRASGSGNEQFF. The CDR3 nucleotides are TGTGCCAGCAGCCCGCGGGCTAGCGGGAGTGGGAATGAGCAGTTCTTC.

The DNA for the CDR3 is TGTGCCAGCAGTTACTATGGGACAGGCGGATCCTACGAGCAGTACTTC. As protein: CASSYYGTGGSYEQYF. This rearrangement joins TRBV6-6 to TRBJ2-7, with 8 bases lining up with TRBD1. The CDR3 spans 16 residues. From germline, CDR1 is MNHNY and CDR2 SVGAGI (reference sequence). The J segment lost 1 base and the V segment lost 1 base, leaving 6 bases of the junction unmatched.

This clone occurred once. The chain has TRBV7-9 and TRBJ2-5; 12 bases align to TRBD2. The V gene's germline CDR1 is SEHNR and CDR2 FQNEAQ (reference sequence). CDR3 length: 18 amino acids. V was clipped by 5 bases and J by 6 bases; unmatched bases: 16. DNA for the CDR3: TGTGCCAGCAGCGCCCGGGAGGATCTAGCGGGGGGGCCGAAGACCCAGTACTTC. It specifies CASSAREDLAGGPKTQYF.